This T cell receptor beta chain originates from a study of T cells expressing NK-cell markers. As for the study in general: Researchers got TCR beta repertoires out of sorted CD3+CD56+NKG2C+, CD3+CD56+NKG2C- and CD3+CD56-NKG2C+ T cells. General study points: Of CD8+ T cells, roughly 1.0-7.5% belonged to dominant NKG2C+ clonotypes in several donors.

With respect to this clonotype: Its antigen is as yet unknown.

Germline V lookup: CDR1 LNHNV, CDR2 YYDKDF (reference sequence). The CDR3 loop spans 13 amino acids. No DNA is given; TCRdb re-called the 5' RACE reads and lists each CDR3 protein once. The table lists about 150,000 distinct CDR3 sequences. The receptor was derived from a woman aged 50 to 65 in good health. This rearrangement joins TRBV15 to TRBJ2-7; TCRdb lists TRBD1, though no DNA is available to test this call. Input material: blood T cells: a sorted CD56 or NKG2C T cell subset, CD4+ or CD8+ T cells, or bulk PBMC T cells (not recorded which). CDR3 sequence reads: CATSRLSPGRQYF.